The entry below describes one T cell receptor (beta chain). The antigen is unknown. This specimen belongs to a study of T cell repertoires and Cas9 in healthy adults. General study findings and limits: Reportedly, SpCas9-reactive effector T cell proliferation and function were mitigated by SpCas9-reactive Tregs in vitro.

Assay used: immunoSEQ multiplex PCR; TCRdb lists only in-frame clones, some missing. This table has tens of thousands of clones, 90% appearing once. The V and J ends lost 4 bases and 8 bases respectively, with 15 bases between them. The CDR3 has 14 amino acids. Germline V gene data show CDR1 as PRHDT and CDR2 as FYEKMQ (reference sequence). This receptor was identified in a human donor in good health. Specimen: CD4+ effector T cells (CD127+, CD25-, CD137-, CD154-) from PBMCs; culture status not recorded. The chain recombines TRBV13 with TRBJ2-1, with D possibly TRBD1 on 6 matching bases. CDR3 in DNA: TGTGCCAGCAGCTACGGCAGGGGTTGGGATGAGCAGTTCTTC. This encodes CASSYGRGWDEQFF.